One TCR beta chain is described in this entry. Antigen unknown. Generated by immunoSEQ multiplex PCR, the TCRdb table keeps only in-frame clones and is missing some. The sample lists 2 million to 2.5 million clones; about 95% were seen once. These data come from a study of shared clonotypes between healthy human individuals. Overall study: Donors had three CD4 naive, three CD4 memory, two CD8 naive and one CD8 memory plate apiece.

The study's findings and limits: Naive subsets, compared against memory subsets, generally had larger estimated richness values.

CD8 cells regarded as naive lacked CD45RO, were positively chosen for CCR7, and omitted terminally differentiated effector memory CD45RA+ cells. The CDR3 sequence is 16 residues long. Trimming cost V 5 bases and J 0 bases, with 14 bases left between them. From germline, CDR1 is MNHEY and CDR2 SMNVEV (reference sequence). The origin of this receptor is a man in his late teens or twenties in good health. The chain carries TRBV27 and TRBJ1-5; unclear D gene. The sample taken for sequencing was naive CD8+ T cells sorted from blood. The CDR3 DNA follows: TGTGCCAGCAGTCCCACCACAGTTTATAGCAATCAGCCCCAGCATTTT. It is translated as CASSPTTVYSNQPQHF.